This TCR beta chain is from a study of shared T cell receptors in the human thymus. Libraries were prepared by immunoSEQ multiplex PCR; TCRdb keeps only in-frame clonotypes and omits some of them. This sample yields 500,000 to 850,000 clones, of which around 87% are seen a single time; roughly 0.0089% belongs to the top ten. Germline values: CDR1 SGHDN, CDR2 FVKESK. Trimming took 0 bases from V and 6 from J; bases not matched to a gene: 7. The CDR3 length is 16 residues. These data were also filed under a second study, of human thymus T cells. That report adds: The sample donors, healthy Finnish infants, were having corrective surgery for congenital heart defects. Thymic material originated from resections removed in the course of corrective heart surgery. Related studies noted strongly shared thymic repertoires across unrelated people.

The TCR sequence derives from a boy younger than two with a congenital heart defect. The J gene is TRBJ2-7, the V gene TRBV14, with 11 bases matching TRBD2. Sample: thymocytes. CDR3 residues: CASSQDSLAGVVEQYF. In DNA, the CDR3 is TGTGCCAGCAGCCAAGACTCACTAGCGGGAGTGGTCGAGCAGTACTTC.